This entry is about one T cell receptor beta chain. The entry originates in a study of blood T cell repertoires in COVID-19. In the study overall: The study drew acute and convalescent COVID-19 samples from the United States, Italy and Spain. In each case, the material was cDNA or gDNA derived from T cells, B-cell-depleted T cells, or PBMCs.

The germline V and J ends were trimmed by 0 bases and 6 bases, with 15 bases remaining between them. The CDR3 runs 15 residues. CDR1 KGHSH and CDR2 LQKENI come from the germline V gene. Under the authors' procedure: Amplification of reference gene primers provided the estimated nucleated cell counts. Measured with immunoSEQ multiplex PCR; TCRdb has only the in-frame clones, and not every one. That table gives V, J and clone size, and the DNA gave D and trimming. Of 250,000 or so clones detected, under 90% appear once; the ten largest clones hold 0.94%. This rearrangement joins TRBV18 to TRBJ2-7; possible D gene TRBD1, 5 bases. The TCR originated in a woman aged 40-49 years who had recovered from COVID-19. Sequences were obtained from peripheral blood. The CDR3 spells CASSPPRTQKIEQYF. The DNA of the CDR3 is TGTGCCAGCTCACCACCGAGGACACAAAAGATCGAGCAGTACTTC.